Listed below are T cell receptor beta chains from one sample, sequenced in a study of post-analysis software for immune sequencing data. TCRdb processed the PCR reads anew with MiXCR; each CDR3 protein has one entry. The sample records almost 700,000 distinct CDR3 sequences, approximately 60% being singletons. The sequenced material came from blood. Receptors originate from a girl aged 2-10 years with multiple sclerosis. CDR3s include the opening cysteine and the closing phenylalanine or tryptophan. The order of the fields is V gene, clone size, D gene, J gene, CDR3 length, CDR3 protein, CDR3 DNA. The D gene is left open where the match is weak. Where a row states a size, it is once, few, many or the class of an expanded clone; other rows omit it.

TRBV2	once	-	TRBJ1-5	14	CASTSVLENQPQHF	TGTGCCAGCACATCCGTTTTGGAGAATCAGCCCCAGCATTTT
TRBV5-1	few	-	TRBJ2-1	17	CASSLGQRATGYNEQFF	TGCGCCAGCAGCTTGGGCCAGCGGGCGACCGGCTACAATGAGCAGTTCTTC
TRBV12-3/TRBV12-4	-	TRBD1	TRBJ1-2	12	CASQQGAGGYTF	TGTGCCAGCCAACAGGGGGCGGGCGGCTACACCTTC
TRBV5-1	-	TRBD1	TRBJ2-5	14	CASSAHRGRETQYF	TGCGCCAGCAGCGCGCACAGGGGAAGAGAGACCCAGTACTTC
TRBV4-3	-	-	TRBJ2-1	17	CASSQGVWGPHYNEQFF	TGCGCCAGCAGCCAAGGGGTTTGGGGTCCGCACTACAATGAGCAGTTCTTC
TRBV12-3/TRBV12-4	few	-	TRBJ1-2	15	CASSRADTLAYGYTF	TGTGCCAGCAGCCGCGCGGACACTCTCGCCTATGGCTACACCTTC
TRBV7-2	-	TRBD2	TRBJ2-1	17	CASSLSPSGGPNNEQFF	TGTGCCAGCAGCTTAAGTCCTAGCGGGGGCCCAAACAATGAGCAGTTCTTC
TRBV10-2	-	-	TRBJ2-5	15	CASSDIPGRKETQYF	TGCGCCAGCAGTGATATTCCGGGTCGGAAAGAGACCCAGTACTTC
TRBV24-1	-	-	TRBJ2-3	13	CAIRQDPTDTQYF	TGTGCCATCAGGCAGGATCCCACAGATACGCAGTATTTT
TRBV10-3	few	-	TRBJ1-5	13	CAISESKGQPQHF	TGTGCCATCAGTGAGTCTAAGGGCCAGCCCCAGCATTTT
TRBV29-1	-	-	TRBJ1-4	13	CSAQVDFDEKLFF	TGCAGCGCCCAGGTGGATTTCGATGAAAAACTGTTTTTT
TRBV5-1	-	-	TRBJ2-1	16	CASSFAGGPPGNEQFF	TGCGCCAGCAGTTTCGCGGGCGGGCCCCCTGGCAATGAGCAGTTCTTC
TRBV12-3/TRBV12-4	-	TRBD1	TRBJ1-1	15	CASSPRTGENTEAFF	TGTGCCAGCAGTCCCCGGACAGGGGAGAACACTGAAGCTTTCTTT
TRBV25-1	-	-	TRBJ2-7	12	CASSANRDEQYF	TGTGCCAGCAGTGCTAACAGGGACGAGCAGTACTTC
TRBV12-3/TRBV12-4	-	-	TRBJ2-7	13	CASSLATTSEQYF	TGTGCCAGCAGTTTAGCGACTACCAGCGAGCAGTACTTC
TRBV24-1	-	-	TRBJ2-1	13	CATSSENINEQFF	TGTGCCACCAGTTCGGAGAATATCAATGAGCAGTTCTTC
TRBV5-1	-	-	TRBJ2-6	16	CASSLDGISGANVLTF	TGCGCCAGCAGCTTGGACGGGATCTCTGGGGCCAACGTCCTGACTTTC